This T cell receptor (beta chain) was retrieved from a study of metastatic and nonmetastatic thyroid tumors. Overall study context: Repertoires of blood and of tissue (tumor or nodule) from malignant and benign thyroid patients were compared.

Germline V CDR1 and CDR2: MDHEN, SYDVKM. There are 13 residues in the CDR3. From the PCR reads, TCRdb re-called clones with MiXCR. Of about 41,000 clones listed, about 24% are singletons. All patients reached thyroid surgery having received no treatment beforehand. With regard to this clone: It may be a read error: a sequence one base away is much more abundant. The CDR3 does not end in the conserved phenylalanine or tryptophan, so this is likely a read error. At the DNA level, this CDR3 is encoded by other sequences in the same sample as well.

The rearrangement links TRBV28 to TRBJ1-1; 7 bases are a match to TRBD1. The source material was tumor tissue. The source of this sequence is a female donor with papillary thyroid cancer or a benign thyroid nodule (not recorded which). Some clones in this sample may be carry-over from other donors' samples. The CDR3 protein is CASSRRGRTEAFS. The CDR3 region has the DNA TGTGCCAGTTCGAGAAGGGGGCGCACTGAGGCTTTCTCT.